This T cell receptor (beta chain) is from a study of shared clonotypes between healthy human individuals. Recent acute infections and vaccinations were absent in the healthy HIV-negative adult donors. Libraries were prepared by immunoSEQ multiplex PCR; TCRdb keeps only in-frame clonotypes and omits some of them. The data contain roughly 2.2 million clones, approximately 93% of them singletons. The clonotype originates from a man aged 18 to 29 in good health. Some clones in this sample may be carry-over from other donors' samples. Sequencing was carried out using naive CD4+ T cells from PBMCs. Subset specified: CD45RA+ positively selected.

CDR3 nucleotide sequence: TGTGCCGGCGGGGGACCTAGCACAGATACGCAGTATTTT. It codes for CAGGGPSTDTQYF. The chain uses TRBV7-2 and TRBJ2-3; 7 bases map to TRBD2. V lost 11 bases to trimming and J lost 0 bases; unmatched junction nucleotides: 5. The CDR3 loop spans 13 amino acids. Per the germline V gene, CDR1 is SGHTA and CDR2 is FQGNSA. Based on the CDR3 plus reference TRBV7-2 and TRBJ2-3, the full variable domain is GAGVSQSPSNKVTEKGKDVELRCDPISGHTALYWYRQSLGQGLEFLIYFQGNSAPDKSGLPSDRFSAERTGGSVSTLTIQRTQQEDSAVYLCAGGGPSTDTQYFGPGTRLTVL.